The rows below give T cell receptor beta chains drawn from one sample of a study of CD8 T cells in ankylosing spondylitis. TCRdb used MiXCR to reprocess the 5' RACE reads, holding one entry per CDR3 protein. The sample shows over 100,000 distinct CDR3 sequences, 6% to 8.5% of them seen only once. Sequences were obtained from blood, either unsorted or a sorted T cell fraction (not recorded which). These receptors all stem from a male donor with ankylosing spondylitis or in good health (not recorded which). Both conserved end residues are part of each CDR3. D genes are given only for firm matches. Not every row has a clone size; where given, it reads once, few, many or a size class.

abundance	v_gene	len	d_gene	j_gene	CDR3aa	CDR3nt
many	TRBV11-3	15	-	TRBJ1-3	CASSLDAESGNTIYF	TGTGCCAGCAGCTTAGACGCAGAGTCTGGAAACACCATATATTTT
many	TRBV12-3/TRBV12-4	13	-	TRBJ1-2	CASTSLANYGYTF	TGTGCCAGCACCTCATTAGCGAACTATGGCTACACCTTC
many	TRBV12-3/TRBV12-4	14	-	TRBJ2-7	CASSPRTVGYEQYF	TGTGCCAGCAGTCCCCGGACAGTGGGTTACGAGCAGTACTTC
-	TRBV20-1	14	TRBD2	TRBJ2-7	CSAVSGGAGNEQYF	TGCAGTGCTGTTAGCGGGGGGGCCGGCAACGAGCAGTACTTC
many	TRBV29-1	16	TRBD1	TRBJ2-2	CSVDLSTGGRTGELFF	TGCAGCGTTGATCTCTCGACAGGGGGCCGCACCGGGGAGCTGTTTTTT
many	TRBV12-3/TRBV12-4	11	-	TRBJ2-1	CASSPLGEQFF	TGTGCCAGCAGCCCACTAGGTGAGCAGTTCTTC
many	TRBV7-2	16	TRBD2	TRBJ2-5	CASSRGLAGLEETQYF	TGTGCCAGCAGCCGAGGACTAGCGGGTCTGGAAGAGACCCAGTACTTC
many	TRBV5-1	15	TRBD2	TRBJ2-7	CASSLSSLAVYEQYF	TGCGCCAGCAGCTTGTCGTCGCTAGCGGTCTACGAGCAGTACTTC
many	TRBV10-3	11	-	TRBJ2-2	CATLTTGELFF	TGTGCCACCCTCACCACCGGGGAGCTGTTTTTT
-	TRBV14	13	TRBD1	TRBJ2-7	CASSGQGAGEQYF	TGTGCCAGCAGCGGACAGGGGGCAGGCGAGCAGTACTTC
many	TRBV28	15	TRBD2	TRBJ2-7	CASTPGSGSWYEQYF	TGTGCCAGCACCCCAGGTAGCGGGAGTTGGTACGAGCAGTACTTC
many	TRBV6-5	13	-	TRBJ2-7	CASSYSTSYEQYF	TGTGCCAGCAGTTACTCGACATCCTACGAGCAGTACTTC
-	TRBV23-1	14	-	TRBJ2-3	CASSQDGPTDTQYF	TGCGCCAGCAGTCAAGACGGACCCACAGATACGCAGTATTTT
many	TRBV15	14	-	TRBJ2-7	CATSRDWGAYEQYF	TGTGCCACCAGCAGAGATTGGGGTGCCTACGAGCAGTACTTC
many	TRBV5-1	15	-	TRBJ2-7	CASSLGSREENEQYF	TGCGCCAGCAGCTTGGGTTCCAGGGAGGAAAACGAGCAGTACTTC
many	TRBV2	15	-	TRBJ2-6	CASSKDSSGANVLTF	TGTGCCAGCAGCAAAGACTCCTCTGGGGCCAACGTCCTGACTTTC
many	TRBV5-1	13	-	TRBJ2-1	CASSLAGADPNSF	TGCGCCAGCAGCTTGGCGGGCGCGGACCCCAACTCGTTC
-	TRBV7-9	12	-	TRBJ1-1	CASTIEGTEAFF	TGTGCCAGCACCATTGAAGGCACTGAAGCTTTCTTT
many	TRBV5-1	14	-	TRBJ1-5	CASSVGTDNQPQHF	TGCGCCAGCAGCGTCGGGACCGATAATCAGCCCCAGCATTTT
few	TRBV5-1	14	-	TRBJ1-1	CASSSQPSNTEAFF	TGCGCCAGCAGCTCACAACCCTCGAACACTGAAGCTTTCTTT
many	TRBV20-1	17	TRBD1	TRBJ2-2	CSAIPFRGTHNTGELFF	TGCAGTGCTATTCCTTTCAGGGGGACACATAACACCGGGGAGCTGTTTTTT
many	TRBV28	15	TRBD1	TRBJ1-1	CASSPGTAMNTEAFF	TGTGCCAGCAGTCCTGGGACAGCCATGAACACTGAAGCTTTCTTT
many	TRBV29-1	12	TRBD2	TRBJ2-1	CSVYLAGNEQFF	TGCAGCGTTTATCTAGCGGGGAATGAGCAGTTCTTC
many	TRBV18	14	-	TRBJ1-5	CASSLFTGPKAQHF	TGTGCCAGCTCACTTTTCACAGGGCCTAAGGCGCAGCATTTT